This entry is about one T cell receptor (beta chain). Drawn from each donor were 7.5 to 10 milliliters of peripheral blood. Researchers isolated at least 6 million PBMCs per sample. Next came a second PCR, run for about 7 to 11 cycles, which used a sample-barcoded 5' primer along with a J-beta primer mix. A minimum of 2.5 million CDR3-containing paired-end reads was obtained for each sample. TCRdb re-called the 5' RACE reads with MiXCR, one entry per CDR3 protein. The table lists roughly 1,500,000 distinct CDR3 sequences, 40% to 50% of them singletons. The data originate from a study of blood T cells in healthy people across ages. Germline V gene sequence: CDR1 MNHEY, CDR2 SVGEGT. CDR3 size: 15 residues.

The chain employs TRBV6-2 or TRBV6-3 and TRBJ2-4; maybe TRBD2 (6 bases). The better agreement between TRBJ2-7 and the DNA end casts doubt on the J call. Sequences were obtained from blood. The TCR sequence derives from a woman in her late teens or twenties in good health. The CDR3 protein is CASRSSGRELHEQYF. The CDR3 DNA reads as TGTGCCAGCAGGAGCTCTGGTCGGGAGTTGCACGAGCAGTACTTC.